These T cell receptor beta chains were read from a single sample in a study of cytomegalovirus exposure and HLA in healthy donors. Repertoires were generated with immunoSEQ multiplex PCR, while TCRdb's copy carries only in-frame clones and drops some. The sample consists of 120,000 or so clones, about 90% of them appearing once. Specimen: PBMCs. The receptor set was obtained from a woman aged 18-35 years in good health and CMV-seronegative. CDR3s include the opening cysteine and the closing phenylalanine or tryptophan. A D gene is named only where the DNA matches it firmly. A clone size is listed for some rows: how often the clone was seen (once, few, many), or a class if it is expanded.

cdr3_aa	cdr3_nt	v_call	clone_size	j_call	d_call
CASNPGQSLAKNIQYF	TGTGCCAGCAATCCGGGACAGTCCCTAGCCAAAAACATTCAGTACTTC	TRBV2	-	TRBJ2-4	TRBD1
CASSRANYGYTF	TGTGCCAGCAGTCGGGCTAACTATGGCTACACCTTC	TRBV27	-	TRBJ1-2	-
CASIERGMNTEAFF	TGTGCCAGTATCGAACGGGGGATGAACACTGAAGCTTTCTTT	TRBV19	-	TRBJ1-1	-
CASSLALSDEQFF	TGTGCTAGCAGCTTAGCGTTGTCGGATGAGCAGTTCTTC	TRBV7-7	-	TRBJ2-1	-
CAISETGGDYGYTF	TGTGCCATCAGTGAGACAGGGGGCGACTATGGCTACACCTTC	TRBV10-3	-	TRBJ1-2	TRBD1
CASLDRGGQPQHF	TGTGCCAGTCTAGACAGGGGCGGCCAGCCCCAGCATTTT	TRBV6-1	-	TRBJ1-5	TRBD1
CARRTSGHNEQFF	TGTGCCAGACGGACTAGCGGACACAATGAGCAGTTCTTC	TRBV27	-	TRBJ2-1	TRBD2
CASSLGVLSEKLFF	TGCGCCAGCAGCTTAGGGGTCCTCAGTGAAAAACTGTTTTTT	TRBV5-1	-	TRBJ1-4	-
CASSVGTGHNSPLHF	TGTGCCAGCAGCGTCGGGACAGGGCATAATTCACCCCTCCACTTT	TRBV9	-	TRBJ1-6	TRBD1
CASSLAGYQETQYF	TGCGCCAGCAGCTTGGCGGGGTACCAAGAGACCCAGTACTTC	TRBV5-1	once	TRBJ2-5	-
CASSPRGVKYNEQFF	TGTGCCAGCAGTCCTCGGGGGGTTAAATACAATGAGCAGTTCTTC	TRBV28	-	TRBJ2-1	TRBD2
CATHRGPSGNTIYF	TGTGCCACCCACAGGGGGCCAAGTGGAAACACCATATATTTT	TRBV28	-	TRBJ1-3	TRBD1
CASSHPRLPDRGDTEAFF	TGCGCCAGCAGCCACCCACGCCTCCCGGACAGGGGAGATACTGAAGCTTTCTTT	TRBV4-1	once	TRBJ1-1	TRBD1
CASSWTELETQYF	TGTGCCAGCAGCTGGACTGAACTGGAGACCCAGTACTTC	TRBV7-2	-	TRBJ2-5	-
CASTIGQGTEQFF	TGTGCCAGCACGATCGGTCAGGGGACTGAGCAGTTCTTC	TRBV6-5	once	TRBJ2-1	-
CASSDEQFLPGPQHF	TGTGCCAGCAGCGACGAGCAGTTCCTACCGGGGCCCCAGCATTTT	TRBV11-2	few	TRBJ1-5	-
CASSLQGNGNTIYF	TGTGCCAGCAGCTTACAGGGGAATGGAAACACCATATATTTT	TRBV7-8	-	TRBJ1-3	-
CASSLGGVAQPQHF	TGTGCCAGCAGCTTAGGGGGGGTCGCGCAGCCCCAGCATTTT	TRBV7-8	-	TRBJ1-5	-
CASSAGQMKETQYF	TGTGCCAGCAGCGCGGGACAGATGAAAGAGACCCAGTACTTC	TRBV6-1	-	TRBJ2-5	-
CASSRTGGPYNEQFF	TGTGCCAGCAGTCGGACAGGTGGCCCTTACAATGAGCAGTTCTTC	TRBV28	-	TRBJ2-1	TRBD1
CASSIGLSNTEAFF	TGTGCCAGTAGTATCGGACTTTCTAACACTGAAGCTTTCTTT	TRBV19	-	TRBJ1-1	-
CAISWGTGRPTDTQYF	TGTGCCATCAGCTGGGGGACAGGACGTCCCACAGATACGCAGTATTTT	TRBV10-3	-	TRBJ2-3	TRBD1
CASSVGQVPTNEKLFF	TGTGCCAGCAGCGTAGGACAGGTCCCGACTAATGAAAAACTGTTTTTT	TRBV5-6	once	TRBJ1-4	TRBD1
CAWSVLLRGTSLHYEQYF	TGTGCCTGGAGTGTACTGTTAAGGGGGACTAGCCTCCACTACGAGCAGTACTTC	TRBV30	-	TRBJ2-7	TRBD2
CASSTRSEGQGGYGYTF	TGTGCCAGCTCAACAAGGAGTGAAGGACAGGGAGGCTATGGCTACACCTTC	TRBV18	-	TRBJ1-2	TRBD1
CASSSGGQGNTIYF	TGTGCCAGCAGCTCGGGGGGGCAAGGAAACACCATATATTTT	TRBV7-9	-	TRBJ1-3	-
CASREQNTEAFF	TGTGCCAGCAGGGAACAGAACACTGAAGCTTTCTTT	TRBV2	-	TRBJ1-1	-
CASSSDNSYEQYF	TGCGCCAGCAGCTCCGACAACTCCTACGAGCAGTACTTC	TRBV5-1	few	TRBJ2-7	-
CASSADSPGGYQPQHF	TGTGCCAGCAGTGCAGACAGTCCGGGGGGATATCAGCCCCAGCATTTT	TRBV6-1	-	TRBJ1-5	-
CASSTGLANTIYF	TGCGCCAGCAGTACGGGCCTAGCAAACACCATATATTTT	TRBV5-1	-	TRBJ1-3	-
CASSERQGVSTEAFF	TGCGCCAGCAGCGAACGACAGGGGGTGAGCACTGAAGCTTTCTTT	TRBV5-1	-	TRBJ1-1	TRBD1